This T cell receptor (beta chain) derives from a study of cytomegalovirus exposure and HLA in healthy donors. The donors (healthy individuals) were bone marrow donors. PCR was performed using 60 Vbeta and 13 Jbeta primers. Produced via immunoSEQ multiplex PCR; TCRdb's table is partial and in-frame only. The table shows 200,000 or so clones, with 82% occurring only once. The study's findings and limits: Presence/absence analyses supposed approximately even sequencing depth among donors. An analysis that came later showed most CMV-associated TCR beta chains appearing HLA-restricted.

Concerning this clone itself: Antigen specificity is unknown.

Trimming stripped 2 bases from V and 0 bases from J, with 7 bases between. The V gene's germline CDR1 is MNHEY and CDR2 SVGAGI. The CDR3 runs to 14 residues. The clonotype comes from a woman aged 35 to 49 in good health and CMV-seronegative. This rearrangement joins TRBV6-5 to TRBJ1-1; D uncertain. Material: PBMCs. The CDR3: CASSYGQMNTEAFF. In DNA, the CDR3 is TGTGCCAGCAGTTACGGGCAGATGAACACTGAAGCTTTCTTT.